This T cell receptor beta chain derives from a study of Graves' ophthalmopathy and Graves' hyperthyroidism. The CDR3 length is 12 residues. Trimming shortened V by 3 bases and J by 7 bases, and 7 bases separated the two germline ends. Germline CDR1 and CDR2: DFQATT and SNEGSKA (reference sequence). Aged 18 to 65, hyperthyroidism patients had been newly diagnosed, with under 2 months' duration. From RNA, the CDR3 regions of TCR beta chains were amplified and sequenced. First-round RT-PCR employed HTBI primers, with a second-round multiplex PCR after it. TCRdb fed the multiplex PCR reads into MiXCR, producing one record per CDR3 protein. The sample shows over a million distinct CDR3 sequences, less than 45% of them seen only once. There are many counts of this clonotype.

The sample consisted of peripheral blood or thyroid tissue (not recorded which). The chain uses TRBV20-1 and TRBJ2-6, with D unresolved. The clonotype was recovered from an adult man with Graves' hyperthyroidism. CDR3 DNA sequence: TGCAGTGCTAGGTCCTTTGCCAACGTCCTGACTTTC. As protein: CSARSFANVLTF.